This T cell receptor beta chain was found in a study of PD-L1 blockade in urothelial cancer. Study results and limitations: Expansion of tumor-associated blood clones at 3 weeks was greater in durable-benefit patients.

There are 16 residues in the CDR3. Germline V lookup: CDR1 SGHRS, CDR2 YFSETQ. V was pared by 0 bases and J by 2 bases, with 15 bases between. As to this clone: Its antigen is still unknown.

Clones were sequenced by immunoSEQ multiplex PCR, and TCRdb holds only the in-frame ones, with some missing. The table has roughly 50,000 clones, roughly four fifths seen once; the top ten hold approximately 3.8%. Described time point: pretreatment peripheral blood. The receptor comes from a man between 65 and 85 years old with urothelial cancer. The sample here was PBMCs, taken around atezolizumab (anti-PD-L1) treatment. The rearrangement links TRBV5-1 to TRBJ2-7, with no clear D. The CDR3, as DNA: TGCGCCAGCAGCTTGGAACGCCGCAACTTGCCCTACGAGCAGTACTTC. Amino acid sequence: CASSLERRNLPYEQYF.